This is a list of T cell receptor beta chains from one sample in a study of blood T cell repertoires in COVID-19. Profiling relied on immunoSEQ multiplex PCR, and the TCRdb table lists in-frame clones only, not all of them. The data hold roughly 140,000 clones, with about 84% observed a single time. The specimen sequenced was PBMCs or T cells enriched from blood (not recorded which). The origin of the receptors is a young woman who had been exposed to COVID-19. Both conserved end residues are part of each CDR3. A D gene is named only where the DNA matches it firmly. For some rows the clone size is stated as once, few or many, or as a class when expanded; others skip it.

TRBD2	-	TRBV29-1	TRBJ2-7	CSVEKRTSGYEQYF	TGCAGCGTTGAAAAACGGACTAGCGGCTACGAGCAGTACTTC
-	-	TRBV18	TRBJ1-2	CASSRQEGYTF	TGTGCCAGCTCCAGACAGGAGGGCTACACCTTC
-	-	TRBV10-2	TRBJ2-7	CASSVQGYEQYF	TGCGCCAGCAGTGTTCAGGGTTACGAGCAGTACTTC
-	-	TRBV7-9	TRBJ1-1	CASSFSGANTEAFF	TGTGCCAGCAGCTTTTCAGGGGCTAACACTGAAGCTTTCTTT
TRBD1	-	TRBV10-2	TRBJ2-2	CASRPGTGSTGELFF	TGCGCCAGCAGACCCGGGACAGGGTCGACCGGGGAGCTGTTTTTT
-	-	TRBV9	TRBJ2-2	CASSVEEFTGELFF	TGTGCCAGCAGCGTTGAGGAGTTCACCGGGGAGCTGTTTTTT
TRBD1	-	TRBV14	TRBJ2-1	CASSKTGGYNEQFF	TGTGCCAGCAGCAAGACAGGGGGGTACAATGAGCAGTTCTTC
-	few	TRBV7-6	TRBJ1-2	CASSLRLGWGSGDYGYTF	TGTGCCAGCAGCTTAAGGTTAGGGTGGGGATCAGGGGACTATGGCTACACCTTC
-	-	TRBV4-1	TRBJ2-1	CASSQGYLAVSYNEQFF	TGCGCCAGCAGCCAAGGGTATTTAGCGGTCTCCTACAATGAGCAGTTCTTC
-	-	TRBV11-2	TRBJ2-7	CASSSLEGEQYF	TGTGCCAGCAGCTCACTAGAGGGCGAGCAGTACTTC
TRBD2	-	TRBV18	TRBJ2-5	CASSPRRLAEETQYF	TGTGCCAGCTCACCACGGCGACTAGCGGAAGAGACCCAGTACTTC
-	-	TRBV7-9	TRBJ1-6	CASSHIDRSRNSPLHF	TGTGCCAGCAGCCACATAGACAGGAGCCGCAATTCACCCCTCCACTTT
-	-	TRBV10-3	TRBJ1-3	CAISDPARAPHSGNTIYF	TGTGCCATCAGTGACCCGGCGCGGGCCCCGCACTCTGGAAACACCATATATTTT
TRBD1	-	TRBV11-2	TRBJ2-7	CASSPTRTGLGGEQYF	TGTGCCAGCAGCCCCACCCGGACAGGTCTAGGAGGCGAGCAGTACTTC
-	-	TRBV5-4	TRBJ2-6	CASSNGTFKGLTF	TGTGCCAGCAGTAACGGGACATTTAAGGGCCTGACTTTC
-	few	TRBV6-5	TRBJ1-6	CASSRRNSPLHF	TGTGCCAGCAGTCGGCGGAATTCACCCCTCCACTTT
-	-	TRBV2	TRBJ1-5	CATGEGDQPQHF	TGTGCCACCGGGGAGGGCGATCAGCCCCAGCATTTT
-	once	TRBV19	TRBJ1-3	CASSMLNRGNSGNTIYF	TGTGCCAGTAGTATGCTGAACAGAGGGAACTCTGGAAACACCATATATTTT
TRBD1	-	TRBV28	TRBJ1-1	CASSLARTGGTEAFF	TGTGCCAGCAGTTTGGCTAGGACAGGGGGCACTGAAGCTTTCTTT
TRBD1	-	TRBV6-4	TRBJ2-3	CASSEQPGQGTDTQYF	TGTGCCAGCAGCGAACAACCGGGACAGGGAACAGATACGCAGTATTTT
-	-	TRBV19	TRBJ1-1	CASSIRADTEAFF	TGTGCCAGTAGTATCAGGGCTGACACTGAAGCTTTCTTT
TRBD1	-	TRBV7-2	TRBJ1-3	CASSQSGGDGNTIYF	TGTGCCAGCAGCCAATCAGGGGGCGACGGAAACACCATATATTTT
-	once	TRBV29-1	TRBJ2-7	CSVEQDSSYEQYF	TGCAGCGTTGAACAGGATTCCTCCTACGAGCAGTACTTC
TRBD1	-	TRBV6-2/TRBV6-3	TRBJ2-7	CASSYSGGNEQYF	TGTGCCAGCAGTTATTCAGGGGGCAACGAGCAGTACTTC
TRBD1	-	TRBV5-4	TRBJ2-7	CASSPLAGTGGDEQYF	TGTGCCAGCAGCCCCCTCGCCGGGACAGGGGGCGACGAGCAGTACTTC
-	-	TRBV12-3/TRBV12-4	TRBJ1-1	CASSLVGDTEAFF	TGTGCCAGCAGTTTAGTAGGGGATACTGAAGCTTTCTTT
-	-	TRBV27	TRBJ2-3	CASSLVRTNTDTQYF	TGTGCCAGCAGTTTGGTAAGGACTAACACAGATACGCAGTATTTT
TRBD1	-	TRBV2	TRBJ2-2	CASRPGQGQAGELFF	TGTGCCAGCAGGCCGGGACAGGGTCAGGCCGGGGAGCTGTTTTTT
TRBD1	-	TRBV18	TRBJ2-2	CASSRGQGPSGELFF	TGTGCCAGCTCACGGGGACAGGGCCCGTCCGGGGAGCTGTTTTTT
TRBD1	-	TRBV27	TRBJ2-1	CASSPLDRGLYNEQFF	TGTGCCAGCAGTCCCCTCGACAGGGGATTGTACAATGAGCAGTTCTTC
-	-	TRBV6-5	TRBJ1-5	CASRTRVDQPQHF	TGTGCCAGCAGGACCAGGGTGGATCAGCCCCAGCATTTT
-	-	TRBV25-1	TRBJ1-1	CASRLQGGNTEAFF	TGTGCCAGCAGACTACAAGGAGGGAACACTGAAGCTTTCTTT
-	-	TRBV6-5	TRBJ1-6	CASSLQLYNSPLHF	TGTGCCAGCAGTTTACAGCTCTATAATTCACCCCTCCACTTT
TRBD1	-	TRBV3-1/TRBV3-2	TRBJ1-2	CASSLNPTGSRGYTF	TGTGCCAGCAGCCTTAATCCGACAGGGAGTAGGGGCTACACCTTC
TRBD2	-	TRBV11-2	TRBJ2-7	CASSSPDSRLAGVYEQYF	TGTGCCAGCAGCTCCCCCGACTCCCGACTAGCGGGGGTCTACGAGCAGTACTTC
TRBD1	-	TRBV27	TRBJ1-5	CASSPGGHQPQHF	TGTGCCAGCAGCCCAGGGGGTCATCAGCCCCAGCATTTT
-	-	TRBV19	TRBJ2-2	CATRQASNTGELFF	TGTGCCACCCGCCAGGCCTCGAACACCGGGGAGCTGTTTTTT
-	-	TRBV10-2	TRBJ1-4	CASSSQLPNEKLFF	TGCGCCAGCAGTAGTCAGTTGCCTAATGAAAAACTGTTTTTT
TRBD2	-	TRBV7-3	TRBJ2-3	CASRPRGESTDTQYF	TGTGCCAGCAGGCCTCGGGGGGAGAGCACAGATACGCAGTATTTT